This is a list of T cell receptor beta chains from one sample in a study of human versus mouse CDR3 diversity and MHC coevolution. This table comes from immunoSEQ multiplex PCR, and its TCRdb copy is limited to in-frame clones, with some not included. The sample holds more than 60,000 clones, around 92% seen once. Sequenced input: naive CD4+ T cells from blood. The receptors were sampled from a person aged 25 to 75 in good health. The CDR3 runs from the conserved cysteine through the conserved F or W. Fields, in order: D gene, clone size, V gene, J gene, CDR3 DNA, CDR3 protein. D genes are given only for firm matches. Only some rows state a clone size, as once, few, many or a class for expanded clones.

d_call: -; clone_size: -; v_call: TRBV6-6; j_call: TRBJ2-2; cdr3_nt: TGTGCCAGCAGGGCCACTGGCGGGGGCGGCACCGGGGAGCTGTTTTTT; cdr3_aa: CASRATGGGGTGELFF
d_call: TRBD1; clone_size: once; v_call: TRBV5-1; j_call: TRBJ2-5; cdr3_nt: TGCGCCAGCAGCCAGACAGGGGCCCAAGAGACCCAGTACTTC; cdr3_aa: CASSQTGAQETQYF
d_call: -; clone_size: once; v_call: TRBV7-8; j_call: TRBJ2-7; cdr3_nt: TGTGCCAGCAGCCAGATACAGACCCTCGAGCAGTACTTC; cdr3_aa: CASSQIQTLEQYF
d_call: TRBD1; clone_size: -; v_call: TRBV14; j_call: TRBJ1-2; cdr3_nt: TGTGCCAGCAGCCGGGACAGGCATGGCTACACCTTC; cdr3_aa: CASSRDRHGYTF
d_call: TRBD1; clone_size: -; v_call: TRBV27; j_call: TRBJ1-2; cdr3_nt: TGTGCCAGCAGTTCTTATAGGGGGCCGGGACAGGGGGCGCCTGACTATGGCTACACCTTC; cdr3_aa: CASSSYRGPGQGAPDYGYTF
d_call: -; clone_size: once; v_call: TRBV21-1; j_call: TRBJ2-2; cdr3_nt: TGTGCCAACACCCACCTCCGGGACACCTACACCGGGGAGCTGTTTTTT; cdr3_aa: CANTHLRDTYTGELFF
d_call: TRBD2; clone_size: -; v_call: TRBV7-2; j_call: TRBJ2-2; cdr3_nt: TGTGCCAGCAGCTTAGGCGGGAGTGGAATCGGGGAGCTGTTTTTT; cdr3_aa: CASSLGGSGIGELFF
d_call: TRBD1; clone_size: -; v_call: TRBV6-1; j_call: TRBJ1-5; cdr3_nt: TGTGCCAGCAGTGTGGTCCGAACAGGGGTTGGCAATCAGCCCCAGCATTTT; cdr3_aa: CASSVVRTGVGNQPQHF
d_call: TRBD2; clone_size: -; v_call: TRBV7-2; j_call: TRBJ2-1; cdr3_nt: TGTGCCAGCAGCTTAGCTCGGGAGGGCCGGCCCTTCTTC; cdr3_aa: CASSLAREGRPFF
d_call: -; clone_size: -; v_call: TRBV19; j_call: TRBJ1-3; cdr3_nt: TGTGCCAGTAGTAGCTCGGGGATCGCGGGCTCTGGAAACACCATATATTTT; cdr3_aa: CASSSSGIAGSGNTIYF
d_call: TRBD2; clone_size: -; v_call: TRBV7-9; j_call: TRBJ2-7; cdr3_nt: TGTGCCAGCAGCCTTTGGGGACTAGCGTCCGAGCAGTACTTC; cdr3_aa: CASSLWGLASEQYF
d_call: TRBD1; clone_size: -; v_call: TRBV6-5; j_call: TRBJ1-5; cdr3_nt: TGTGCCAGCAGTAGGACAGGGGACAATCAGCCCCAGCATTTT; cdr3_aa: CASSRTGDNQPQHF
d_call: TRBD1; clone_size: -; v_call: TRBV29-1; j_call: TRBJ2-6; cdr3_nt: TGCAGCGCAGGGACAGGGCCTGGGGCCAACGTCCTGACTTTC; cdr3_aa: CSAGTGPGANVLTF
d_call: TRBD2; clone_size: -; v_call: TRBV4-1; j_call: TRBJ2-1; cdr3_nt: TGCGCCAGCAGAAAAGGAGTAGCGGGAAATAGCAATGAGCAGTTCTTC; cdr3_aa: CASRKGVAGNSNEQFF
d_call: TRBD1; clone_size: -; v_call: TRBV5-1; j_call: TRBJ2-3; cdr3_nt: TGCGCCAGCAGCTCCGGGACAGACACAGATACGCAGTATTTT; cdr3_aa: CASSSGTDTDTQYF
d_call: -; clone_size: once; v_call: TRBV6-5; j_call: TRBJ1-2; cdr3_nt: TGTGCCAGCAGGGACGGGAGTTATGGCTACACCTTC; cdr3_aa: CASRDGSYGYTF
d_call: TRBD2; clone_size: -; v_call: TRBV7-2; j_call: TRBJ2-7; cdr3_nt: TGTGCCAGCAGCTTAGCGTCTAGCGGAGCCTCCTACGAGCAGTACTTC; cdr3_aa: CASSLASSGASYEQYF
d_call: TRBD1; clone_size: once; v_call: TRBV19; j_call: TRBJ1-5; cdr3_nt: TGTGCCAGTAGTGCCAAGACAGGGAGCGACAATCAGCCCCAGCATTTT; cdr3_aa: CASSAKTGSDNQPQHF
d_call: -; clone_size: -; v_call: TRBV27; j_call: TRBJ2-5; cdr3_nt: TGTGCCAGCAGTGCCACAGGGCTTGCGACCCAAGAGACCCAGTACTTC; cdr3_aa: CASSATGLATQETQYF
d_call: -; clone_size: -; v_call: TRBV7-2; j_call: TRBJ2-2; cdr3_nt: TGTGCCAGCAGCTTTGGCAGGGCTATAGGGGAGCTGTTTTTT; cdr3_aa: CASSFGRAIGELFF
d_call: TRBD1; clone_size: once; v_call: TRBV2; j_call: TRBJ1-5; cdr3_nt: TGTGCCAGCAGCCGGGACAGGGACGGCAATCAGCCCCAGCATTTT; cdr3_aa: CASSRDRDGNQPQHF
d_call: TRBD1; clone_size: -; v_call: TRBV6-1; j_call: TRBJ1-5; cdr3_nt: TGTGCCAGCAGCGGACAGGGGTTCAATCAGCCCCAGCATTTT; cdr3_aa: CASSGQGFNQPQHF
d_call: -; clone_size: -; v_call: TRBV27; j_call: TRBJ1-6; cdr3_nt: TGTGCCAGCAGTTTAGGGGGGGTTTCGAATTCACCCCTCCACTTT; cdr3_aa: CASSLGGVSNSPLHF
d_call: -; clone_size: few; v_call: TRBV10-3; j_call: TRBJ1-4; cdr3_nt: TGTGCCATCAGTGAGTCCCCGTACGACAGTGCTGAAAAACTGTTTTTT; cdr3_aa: CAISESPYDSAEKLFF